A single sample gave rise to the 5 T cell receptor beta chains below, sequenced in a study of Graves' ophthalmopathy and Graves' hyperthyroidism. The authors amplified TCR beta CDR3 regions, and they did so from RNA transcripts for repertoire sequencing. RT-PCR was first run with HTBI primers, then multiplex PCR in a second round. MiXCR, applied by TCRdb to the multiplex PCR reads, yields one record per CDR3 protein. This table has 150,000 or so distinct CDR3 sequences, around 39% appearing once. Source material: peripheral blood. All receptors derive from a young man with Graves' ophthalmopathy.

This clonotype has at least ten counts. This chain joins TRBV28 and TRBJ2-2; D not certain. The CDR3 runs 15 residues. V was pared by 1 base and J by 5 bases, with 11 bases between. Per the germline V gene, CDR1 is MDHEN and CDR2 is SYDVKM. CDR3 DNA sequence: TGTGCCAGCAGTTTATTCCTTCGACAAACCGGGGAGCTGTTTTTT. Translating it yields CASSLFLRQTGELFF.

This clonotype showed up many times. The chain links TRBV3-1 to TRBJ2-5; D is perhaps TRBD2 (6 bases). V gave up 3 bases and J gave up 3 bases, with 14 bases separating them. CDR3 length equals 15 residues. Per the germline V gene, CDR1 is LGHDT and CDR2 is YNNKEL (reference sequence). The CDR3 sequence is CASSHPGTPKETQYF. CDR3 DNA sequence: TGTGCCAGCAGCCACCCCGGGACTCCCAAAGAGACCCAGTACTTC.

This clonotype showed up just a few times. The chain has TRBV6-1 and TRBJ2-7; D is ambiguous. This CDR3 is built from 13 residues. Germline CDR1 reads MNHNS; CDR2 reads SASEGT. V shed 5 bases and J shed 3 bases, with 11 bases lying between them. The DNA of the CDR3 is TGTGCCAGCAGTCGGACGGCCAACTACGAGCAGTACTTC. This sequence encodes CASSRTANYEQYF.

At least ten counts were recorded for this clonotype. This chain joins TRBV27 and TRBJ2-5; no clear D. Germline V gene lookup returns CDR1 MNHEY and CDR2 SMNVEV (reference sequence). Trimming cost V 5 bases and J 4 bases, with 14 bases left between them. The CDR3 has 14 amino acids. The DNA of the CDR3 is TGTGCCAGCAGTCCGGACCTCCTGGGAGAGACCCAGTACTTC. It is translated as CASSPDLLGETQYF.

The chain links TRBV6-2 or TRBV6-3 to TRBJ2-7; 8 positions match TRBD1. The V gene's germline CDR1 is MNHEY and CDR2 SVGEGT. V shed 2 bases, J shed 3 bases, and the junction held 9 bases outside the gene matches. CDR3 size: 16 residues. The CDR3, as DNA: TGTGCCAGCAGTTACGTGGCAGGGGGCTTAATCTACGAGCAGTACTTC. This gives the protein CASSYVAGGLIYEQYF.